Listed below are T cell receptor beta chains from one sample, sequenced in a study of graft-versus-host responses after intestinal transplantation. Assay: immunoSEQ multiplex PCR; the TCRdb copy retains only in-frame clones and omits some. Among 10,000 to 15,000 clones listed, about 30% were seen once. Material: alloreactive CD8+ T cells from a mixed lymphocyte reaction culture, obtained before intestinal transplant. Source of these receptors: a human patient who received an intestinal transplant. Both conserved end residues are part of each CDR3. A D gene is named only where the DNA matches it firmly. Clone size appears in some rows only: once, few, many, or a class for an expanded clone.

>TRBJ2-1|-|TRBV4-1|few
CASSQDPREGTYNEQFF
TGCGCCAGCAGCCAAGATCCAAGGGAAGGCACCTACAATGAGCAGTTCTTC
>TRBJ1-5|-|TRBV6-1|-
CASSDTGMGNQPQHF
TGTGCCAGCAGTGATACCGGGATGGGCAATCAGCCCCAGCATTTT
>TRBJ2-7|-|TRBV15|medium-sized
CATSAASGYEQYF
TGTGCCACCAGCGCGGCTTCGGGGTACGAGCAGTACTTC
>TRBJ1-6|-|TRBV19|medium-sized
CASEQGAYNSPLHF
TGTGCCAGTGAACAGGGTGCCTATAATTCACCCCTCCACTTT
>TRBJ1-1|-|TRBV10-2|medium-sized
CASSESGVEAFF
TGCGCCAGCAGTGAGTCTGGGGTGGAGGCTTTCTTT
>TRBJ2-1|TRBD1|TRBV6-1|few
CASSAPGQGAWEQFF
TGTGCCAGCAGTGCTCCGGGACAGGGGGCTTGGGAGCAGTTCTTC
>TRBJ1-5|-|TRBV5-6|few
CASTHQWAVNQPQHF
TGTGCCAGCACCCACCAGTGGGCAGTCAATCAGCCCCAGCATTTT
>TRBJ1-1|-|TRBV30|few
CAWSPRGGIMRAEAFF
TGTGCCTGGAGTCCCCGGGGGGGGATTATGAGAGCTGAAGCTTTCTTT
>TRBJ1-1|-|TRBV7-9|-
CASSLRFPGPGTEAFF
TGTGCCAGCAGCTTAAGGTTTCCGGGACCGGGCACTGAAGCTTTCTTT
>TRBJ1-1|-|TRBV6-6|-
CASSPSILNTEAFF
TGTGCCAGCAGCCCCTCGATCTTGAACACTGAAGCTTTCTTT
>TRBJ2-2|-|TRBV7-9|-
CASSPQGLTNTGELFF
TGTGCCAGCAGCCCACAAGGACTGACTAACACCGGGGAGCTGTTTTTT
>TRBJ2-1|TRBD2|TRBV9|few
CASSPLSGSPNYNEQFF
TGTGCCAGCAGCCCTCTTAGCGGGAGCCCCAATTACAATGAGCAGTTCTTC
>TRBJ1-2|-|TRBV4-1|few
CASSPSPGRINYGYTF
TGCGCCAGCAGCCCTTCCCCGGGACGAATTAACTATGGCTACACCTTC
>TRBJ2-5|-|TRBV5-4|few
CASSLFPPGQETQYF
TGTGCCAGCAGCTTGTTCCCGCCGGGACAAGAGACCCAGTACTTC
>TRBJ2-1|-|TRBV4-1|-
CASSQVGVLTEQFF
TGCGCCAGCAGCCAAGTGGGCGTCTTGACTGAGCAGTTCTTC
>TRBJ1-1|-|TRBV11-2|few
CASSPWTGTNTEAFF
TGTGCCAGCAGCCCCTGGACCGGGACGAACACTGAAGCTTTCTTT
>TRBJ2-3|TRBD2|TRBV6-6|-
CASSERGGTDTQYF
TGTGCCAGCAGTGAGCGGGGGGGAACAGATACGCAGTATTTT
>TRBJ2-1|-|TRBV12-5|-
CASGLVAEPFSYNEQFF
TGTGCTAGTGGTTTGGTAGCGGAACCTTTCTCCTACAATGAGCAGTTCTTC
>TRBJ2-1|-|TRBV5-4|-
CASSLGLQPDNEQFF
TGTGCCAGCAGCTTGGGGCTTCAGCCCGACAATGAGCAGTTCTTC
>TRBJ2-3|-|TRBV28|-
CASSFMGITDTQYF
TGTGCCAGCAGTTTTATGGGGATCACAGATACGCAGTATTTT
>TRBJ2-7|TRBD1|TRBV7-9|-
CASSLGWTGPNYEQYF
TGTGCCAGCAGCTTAGGTTGGACAGGTCCAAACTACGAGCAGTACTTC
>TRBJ1-5|-|TRBV6-7|few
CASPRGLSNQPQHF
TGTGCCAGCCCCAGAGGGCTGAGCAATCAGCCCCAGCATTTT
>TRBJ2-7|TRBD1|TRBV19|-
CASSIATGGAGFPYEQYF
TGTGCCAGTAGTATCGCGACAGGGGGCGCGGGCTTCCCCTACGAGCAGTACTTC
>TRBJ2-5|-|TRBV19|few
CASSKSAETQYF
TGTGCCAGTAGTAAGTCGGCGGAGACCCAGTACTTC
>TRBJ1-1|-|TRBV7-3|-
CASSLTGAPTEAFF
TGTGCCAGCAGCTTAACGGGGGCCCCAACTGAAGCTTTCTTT
>TRBJ2-7|-|TRBV7-3|-
CASSALRRRNYEQYF
TGTGCCAGCTCGGCCCTCAGGCGTCGGAACTACGAGCAGTACTTC
>TRBJ2-1|-|TRBV9|-
CASSVVGSWGDEQFF
TGTGCCAGCAGCGTAGTAGGCAGCTGGGGGGATGAGCAGTTCTTC
>TRBJ1-1|TRBD1|TRBV25-1|medium-sized
CASSRDREYTEAFF
TGTGCCAGCAGTCGGGACAGGGAATACACTGAAGCTTTCTTT
>TRBJ1-5|-|TRBV28|-
CASSSPGADDSNQPQHF
TGTGCCAGCAGCTCCCCGGGGGCCGATGATAGCAATCAGCCCCAGCATTTT
>TRBJ2-1|-|TRBV6-5|few
CASSYSWLANNEQFF
TGTGCCAGCAGTTACTCTTGGCTGGCCAACAATGAGCAGTTCTTC
>TRBJ1-2|-|TRBV18|-
CASSSIPFWGYTF
TGTGCCAGCTCATCGATCCCCTTCTGGGGCTACACCTTC
>TRBJ2-5|TRBD2|TRBV2|few
CASIPTSGSQETQYF
TGTGCCAGCATACCGACTAGCGGGAGCCAAGAGACCCAGTACTTC
>TRBJ2-7|TRBD1|TRBV5-3|-
CARSPLIRLTGGAEEQYF
TGTGCCAGAAGCCCCTTGATTCGCCTTACAGGGGGCGCGGAAGAGCAGTACTTC
>TRBJ2-7|-|TRBV11-2|-
CASSLVGVGYEQYF
TGTGCCAGCAGCTTAGTAGGTGTTGGCTACGAGCAGTACTTC
>TRBJ2-1|TRBD2|TRBV5-1|once
CASSGRTSGSSYNEQFF
TGCGCCAGCAGCGGACGGACTAGCGGGAGCTCCTACAATGAGCAGTTCTTC
>TRBJ2-7|TRBD2|TRBV6-5|-
CASSYGLAPYEQYF
TGTGCCAGCAGTTATGGACTAGCCCCCTACGAGCAGTACTTC
>TRBJ2-5|TRBD2|TRBV11-2|few
CASSLAARGAQYF
TGTGCCAGCAGCTTGGCCGCTCGGGGGGCCCAGTACTTC